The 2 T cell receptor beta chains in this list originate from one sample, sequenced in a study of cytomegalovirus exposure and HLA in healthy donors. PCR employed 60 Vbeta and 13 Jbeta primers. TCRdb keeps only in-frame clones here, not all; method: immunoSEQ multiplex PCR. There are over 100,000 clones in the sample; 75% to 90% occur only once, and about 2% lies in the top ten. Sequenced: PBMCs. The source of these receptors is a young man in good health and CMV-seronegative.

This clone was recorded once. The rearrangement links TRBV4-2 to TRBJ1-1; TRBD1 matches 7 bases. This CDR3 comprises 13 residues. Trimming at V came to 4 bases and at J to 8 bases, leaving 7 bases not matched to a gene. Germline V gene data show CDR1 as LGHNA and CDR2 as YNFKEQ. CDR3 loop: CASSRATGLEAFF. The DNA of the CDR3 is TGTGCCAGCAGCCGGGCGACAGGGTTAGAAGCTTTCTTT.

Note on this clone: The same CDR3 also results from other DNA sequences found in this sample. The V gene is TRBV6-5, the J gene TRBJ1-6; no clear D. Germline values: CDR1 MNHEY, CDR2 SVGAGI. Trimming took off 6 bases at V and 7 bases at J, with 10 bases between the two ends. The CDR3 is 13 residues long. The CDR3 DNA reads TGTGCCAGCAGCCTTACCGGGAATTCACCCCTCCACTTT. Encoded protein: CASSLTGNSPLHF.